The TCR beta chain described here comes from a study of T cell changes during pregnancy in multiple sclerosis. Measured with immunoSEQ multiplex PCR; TCRdb has only the in-frame clones, and not every one. The sample contains 60,000 to 80,000 clones, 70% to 90% of which appear only once. The germline V gene has CDR1 KGHSH and CDR2 LQKENI. J lost 3 bases, V lost 2 bases, and 3 bases had no gene match. The CDR3 is 14 amino acids. This receptor was taken from a female donor with multiple sclerosis, enrolled in a pregnancy study. Sequencing was performed on peripheral blood, taken before pregnancy. The rearrangement joins TRBV18 to TRBJ2-5, with 7 bases that match TRBD2. The chain's CDR3 is CASSPGLAEETQYF. CDR3 nucleotides: TGTGCCAGCTCACCAGGCCTAGCGGAAGAGACCCAGTACTTC.